The T cell receptor beta chain described here comes from a study of T cell repertoires in cytomegalovirus infection (dated by TCRdb to between 2018 and 2021). Looking at the study overall: Donor HLA type was relevant to the analysis, because carriage of CMV infection together with the matching HLA type was indicated by public TCR beta signatures. Overall study outcomes, separate from this receptor: Carriers of CMV infection plus the relevant HLA type were discriminated by the cumulative frequency of public TCR beta family members in the study cohort and in an independent approximately 360-donor cohort. The ex vivo response was dominated by HLA-C-restricted CMV-specific TCR beta clonotypes, which also provided the single most frequent clonotype in two of eight donors.

The junction shows trimming of 3 bases on V and 4 bases on J, plus 10 bases between the germline ends. The CDR3 sequence holds 14 residues, the cysteine and phenylalanine included. The entry retains the CDR3 DNA only, 42 bases that are in frame from base 1. From the germline V gene, CDR1 is MDHEN and CDR2 is SYDVKM. A few counts support this clonotype. Its antigen has not been determined. No much larger clone exists at a distance of one base, and base qualities are not known. TCRdb names Illumina HiSeq 1500 as the instrument used. The public reads were reprocessed in TCRdb via fastp at Q25 and MiXCR, keeping in-frame beta chains. One record per CDR3 amino acid sequence lists the most common genes and DNA. A total of 400,000 to 550,000 distinct CDR3 sequences appear in this sample, about 10% of them only once. The biggest ten clones account for roughly a tenth of the sample.

Recombination linked TRBV28 to TRBJ1-5; D gene: possibly TRBD1, on 6 matching bases. The sequenced sample consisted of PBMCs. This TCR was sampled from a human donor in good health (CMV status not recorded). Some clones in this sample may be carry-over from other donors' samples. The CDR3 reads CASSFDRSNQPQHF. The bases are TGTGCCAGCAGTTTTGACAGGAGTAATCAGCCCCAGCATTTT. The full variable domain, with segments outside the CDR3 supplied by the reference TRBV28 and TRBJ1-5 proteins, appears as DVKVTQSSRYLVKRTGEKVFLECVQDMDHENMFWYRQDPGLGLRLIYFSYDVKMKEKGDIPEGYSVSREKKERFSLILESASTNQTSMYLCASSFDRSNQPQHFGDGTRLSIL.